This TCR beta chain is drawn from a study of CD8 T cells in Susac syndrome. Background on the study: Patients with Susac syndrome were therapy-naive, treated with corticosteroids, or treated with intravenous immunoglobulin alone when blood was collected.

The CDR3 contains 16 residues. The germline V gene encodes CDR1 LGHNA and CDR2 YNFKEQ. V was shortened by 4 bases and J by 4 bases, with 14 bases between the two germline ends. Reverse transcription of about 0.45 to 1 ug RNA used random hexamers. The immunoSEQ assay covered 54 Vbeta and 13 Jbeta segments for CDR3. One entry per CDR3 protein, called by TCRdb with MiXCR from the immunoSEQ multiplex PCR reads. The profile shows about 140,000 distinct CDR3 sequences, about 95% of them singletons. The diagnostic criteria were recently defined, and patients with Susac syndrome met them for definite or probable disease.

Sequenced input: CD4+ T cells from PBMCs. The V gene is TRBV4-2, the J gene TRBJ2-6, with D possibly called TRBD1 or TRBD2 (6 bases each). The TCR comes from a human donor with Susac syndrome. The CDR3 coding sequence is TGTGCCAGCAGCCCTCCGGGGGCCTCGGGGGCCAACGTCCTGACTTTC. Translated: CASSPPGASGANVLTF.